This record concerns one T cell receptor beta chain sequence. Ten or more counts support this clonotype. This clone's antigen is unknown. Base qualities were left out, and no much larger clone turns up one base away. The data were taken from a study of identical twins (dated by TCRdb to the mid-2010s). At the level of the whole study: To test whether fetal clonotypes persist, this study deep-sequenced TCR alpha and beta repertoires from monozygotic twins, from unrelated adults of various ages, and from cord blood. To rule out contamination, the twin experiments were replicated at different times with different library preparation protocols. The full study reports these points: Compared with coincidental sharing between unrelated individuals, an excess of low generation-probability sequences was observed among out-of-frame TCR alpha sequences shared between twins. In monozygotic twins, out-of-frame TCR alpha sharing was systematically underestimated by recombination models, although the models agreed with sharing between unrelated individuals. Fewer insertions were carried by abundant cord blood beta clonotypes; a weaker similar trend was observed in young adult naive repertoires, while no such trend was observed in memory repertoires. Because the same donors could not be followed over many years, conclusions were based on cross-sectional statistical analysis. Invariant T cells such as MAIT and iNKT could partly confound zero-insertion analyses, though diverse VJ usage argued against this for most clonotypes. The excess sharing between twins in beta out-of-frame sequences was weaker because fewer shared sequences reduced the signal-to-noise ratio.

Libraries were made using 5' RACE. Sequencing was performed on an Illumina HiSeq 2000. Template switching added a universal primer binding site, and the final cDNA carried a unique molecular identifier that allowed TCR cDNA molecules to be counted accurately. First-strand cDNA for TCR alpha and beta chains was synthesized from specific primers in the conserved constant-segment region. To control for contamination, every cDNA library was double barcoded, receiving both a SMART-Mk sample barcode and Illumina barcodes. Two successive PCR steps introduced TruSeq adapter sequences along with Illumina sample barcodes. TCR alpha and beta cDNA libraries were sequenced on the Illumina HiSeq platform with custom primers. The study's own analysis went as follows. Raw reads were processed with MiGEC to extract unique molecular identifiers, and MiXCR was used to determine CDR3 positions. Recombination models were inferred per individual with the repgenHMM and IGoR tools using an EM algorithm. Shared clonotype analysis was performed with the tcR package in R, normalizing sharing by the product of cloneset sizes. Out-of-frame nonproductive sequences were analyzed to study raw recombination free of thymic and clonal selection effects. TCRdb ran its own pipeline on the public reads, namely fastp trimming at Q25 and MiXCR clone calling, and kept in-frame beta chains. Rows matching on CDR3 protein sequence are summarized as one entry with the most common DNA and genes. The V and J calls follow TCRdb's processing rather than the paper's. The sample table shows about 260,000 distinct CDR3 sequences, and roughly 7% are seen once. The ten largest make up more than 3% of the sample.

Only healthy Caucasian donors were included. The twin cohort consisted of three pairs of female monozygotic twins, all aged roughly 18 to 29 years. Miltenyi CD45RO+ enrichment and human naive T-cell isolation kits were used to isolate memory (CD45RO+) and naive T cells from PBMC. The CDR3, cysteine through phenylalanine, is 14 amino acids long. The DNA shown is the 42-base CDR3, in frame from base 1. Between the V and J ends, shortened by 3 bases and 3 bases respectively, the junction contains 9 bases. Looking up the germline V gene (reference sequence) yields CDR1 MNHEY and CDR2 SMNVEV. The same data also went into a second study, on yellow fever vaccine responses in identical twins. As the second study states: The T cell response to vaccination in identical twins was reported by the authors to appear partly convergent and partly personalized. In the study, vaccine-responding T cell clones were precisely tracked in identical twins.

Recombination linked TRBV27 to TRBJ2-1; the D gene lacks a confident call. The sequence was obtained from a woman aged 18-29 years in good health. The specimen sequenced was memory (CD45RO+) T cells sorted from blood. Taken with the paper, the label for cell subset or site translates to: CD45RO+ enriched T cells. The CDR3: CASSLTLGYNEQFF. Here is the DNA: TGTGCCAGCAGTTTGACCCTCGGCTACAATGAGCAGTTCTTC.